These T cell receptor beta chains were read from a single sample in a study of T cell changes during pregnancy in multiple sclerosis. Profiled with immunoSEQ multiplex PCR; TCRdb holds only in-frame clones, not every one. The table has approximately 41,000 clones, 90% to 95% seen once; the top ten hold roughly 8.1%. Sequences were derived from CD8+ T cells from peripheral blood mononuclear cells, sampled in the third trimester of pregnancy. The receptor source for this set is a female donor with multiple sclerosis, enrolled in a pregnancy study. Each CDR3 is given with its conserved first and last residue. A D gene is named only where the DNA matches it firmly. Rows give clone size only sometimes, using once, few, many, or a class for an expanded clone.

clone_size j_call v_call d_call cdr3_aa cdr3_nt
- TRBJ2-1 TRBV7-8 - CASSLELRDNEQFF TGTGCCAGCAGCTTAGAATTACGAGACAATGAGCAGTTCTTC
once TRBJ1-5 TRBV2 - CASSESVGGRDEPQHF TGTGCCAGCAGTGAATCGGTCGGTGGCAGGGATGAACCCCAGCATTTT
- TRBJ2-1 TRBV27 - CASSLWGATNNEQFF TGTGCCAGCAGTTTATGGGGCGCCACTAACAATGAGCAGTTCTTC
- TRBJ2-7 TRBV9 TRBD2 CASSVELAGNYEQYF TGTGCCAGCAGCGTAGAGCTAGCGGGAAACTACGAGCAGTACTTC
- TRBJ2-1 TRBV4-3 TRBD2 CASSPGTSANNEQFF TGCGCCAGCAGCCCCGGGACTAGCGCAAACAATGAGCAGTTCTTC
- TRBJ2-3 TRBV14 - CASGLLRTDTQYF TGTGCCAGCGGACTATTACGCACAGATACGCAGTATTTT
- TRBJ2-7 TRBV4-1 TRBD2 CASSLAGAYEQYF TGCGCCAGCTCCTTAGCGGGAGCCTACGAGCAGTACTTC
once TRBJ1-4 TRBV28 - CASSLAGGKLFF TGTGCCAGCAGTTTGGCCGGGGGAAAACTGTTTTTT
once TRBJ2-5 TRBV5-6 - CASSLEGGGPQETQYF TGTGCCAGCAGCTTGGAGGGAGGGGGGCCACAAGAGACCCAGTACTTC
- TRBJ2-7 TRBV29-1 TRBD2 CSVKAGGSYEQYF TGCAGCGTTAAGGCGGGAGGCTCCTACGAGCAGTACTTC
- TRBJ2-2 TRBV7-8 - CASSLYTGELFF TGTGCCAGCAGCCTGTACACCGGGGAGCTGTTTTTT
- TRBJ2-2 TRBV6-5 - CASSYRTRGELFF TGTGCCAGCAGTTACCGAACGAGGGGGGAGCTGTTTTTT
once TRBJ2-7 TRBV5-5 TRBD1 CASSLASGGAEQYF TGTGCCAGCAGCTTGGCCTCAGGGGGTGCCGAGCAGTACTTC
few TRBJ2-1 TRBV4-2 TRBD2 CASSQGLADYNEQFF TGTGCCAGCAGCCAAGGACTAGCGGACTACAATGAGCAGTTCTTC
- TRBJ2-1 TRBV7-9 TRBD2 CASNWRPLAGGPVEQFF TGTGCCAGCAACTGGCGCCCCTTAGCGGGAGGGCCCGTTGAGCAGTTCTTC
- TRBJ1-5 TRBV23-1 TRBD1 CASSKTNPPVRDRVQPQHF TGCGCCAGCAGCAAAACGAACCCACCGGTACGGGACAGGGTTCAGCCCCAGCATTTT
- TRBJ1-1 TRBV7-3 - CASSSNQGNSEAFF TGTGCCAGCAGCTCGAACCAGGGGAACTCTGAAGCTTTCTTT
- TRBJ2-3 TRBV5-6 TRBD2 CASSNELAGPDTQYF TGTGCCAGCAGCAACGAGTTAGCGGGTCCAGATACGCAGTATTTT
- TRBJ2-1 TRBV4-3 - CASSQATTDSVYNEQFF TGCGCCAGCAGCCAAGCTACTACGGACTCCGTTTACAATGAGCAGTTCTTC
- TRBJ2-2 TRBV10-3 - CATEGQQNTGELFF TGTGCCACCGAGGGACAACAGAACACCGGGGAGCTGTTTTTT
- TRBJ2-7 TRBV28 TRBD1 CASSPFTGQGIFSYEQYF TGTGCCAGCAGCCCCTTTACGGGACAGGGGATCTTTTCCTACGAGCAGTACTTC
once TRBJ2-1 TRBV2 TRBD2 CASSGGLDEQFF TGTGCCAGCAGTGGAGGACTAGATGAGCAGTTCTTC
- TRBJ1-5 TRBV27 TRBD1 CATSTGGVGQPQHF TGTGCCACCTCCACAGGGGGCGTCGGTCAGCCCCAGCATTTT
- TRBJ2-7 TRBV7-8 - CASSPPGIGYEQYF TGTGCCAGCAGCCCTCCAGGGATCGGGTACGAGCAGTACTTC
- TRBJ2-1 TRBV6-4 TRBD1 CASSVRQGASEQFF TGTGCCAGCAGTGTCAGGCAGGGGGCAAGTGAGCAGTTCTTC
- TRBJ2-1 TRBV13 - CASSLEGGGYNEQFF TGTGCCAGCAGCTTAGAGGGGGGGGGCTACAATGAGCAGTTCTTC
once TRBJ2-5 TRBV6-5 - CASSYSSKETQYF TGTGCCAGCAGTTACTCGTCCAAAGAGACCCAGTACTTC
once TRBJ1-3 TRBV5-4 - CATQVLTSGNTIYF TGTGCCACCCAGGTGCTCACGTCTGGAAACACCATATATTTT
- TRBJ2-3 TRBV7-9 - CASSFPSTDTQYF TGTGCCAGCAGCTTTCCTAGCACAGATACGCAGTATTTT
- TRBJ2-7 TRBV5-1 - CASSVNRESLEQYF TGCGCCAGCAGCGTCAACAGGGAATCCCTCGAGCAGTACTTC
- TRBJ2-7 TRBV4-3 - CASSQALGSSYEQYF TGCGCCAGCAGCCAAGCCCTGGGGAGCTCCTACGAGCAGTACTTC
- TRBJ2-7 TRBV10-3 TRBD1 CAISEPGQGVAGAAEQYF TGTGCCATCAGTGAGCCGGGACAGGGGGTAGCGGGAGCGGCCGAGCAGTACTTC
- TRBJ2-3 TRBV2 - CASGQFTSTDTQYF TGTGCCAGCGGGCAGTTTACTAGCACAGATACGCAGTATTTT
- TRBJ1-2 TRBV7-9 - CASSYHRGIFRYGYTF TGTGCCAGCAGCTATCATCGGGGTATATTTAGATATGGCTACACCTTC
- TRBJ1-1 TRBV9 TRBD1 CASSPVDRGNTEAFF TGTGCCAGCAGCCCCGTCGACAGGGGGAACACTGAAGCTTTCTTT
- TRBJ2-5 TRBV2 - CASREQWGRQETQYF TGTGCCAGCAGGGAACAGTGGGGCCGCCAAGAGACCCAGTACTTC
- TRBJ2-7 TRBV5-1 TRBD1 CASSTSGTGAYEQYF TGCGCCAGCAGTACGTCCGGGACAGGGGCCTACGAGCAGTACTTC
- TRBJ2-1 TRBV9 - CASSAQQGIYNEQFF TGTGCCAGCAGCGCGCAACAGGGAATCTACAATGAGCAGTTCTTC
- TRBJ2-7 TRBV7-9 TRBD2 CASSLSGGRAGYEQYF TGTGCCAGCAGCTTATCCGGCGGGAGGGCCGGGTACGAGCAGTACTTC
- TRBJ2-7 TRBV6-1 TRBD1 CASRRTGADEQYF TGTGCCAGCAGGAGGACAGGGGCCGACGAGCAGTACTTC
- TRBJ2-1 TRBV7-9 - CASSDSNFYNEQFF TGTGCCAGCAGTGACAGCAATTTCTACAATGAGCAGTTCTTC
- TRBJ2-1 TRBV10-3 TRBD2 CAPGGLAGYNEQFF TGTGCCCCGGGAGGACTAGCGGGCTACAATGAGCAGTTCTTC